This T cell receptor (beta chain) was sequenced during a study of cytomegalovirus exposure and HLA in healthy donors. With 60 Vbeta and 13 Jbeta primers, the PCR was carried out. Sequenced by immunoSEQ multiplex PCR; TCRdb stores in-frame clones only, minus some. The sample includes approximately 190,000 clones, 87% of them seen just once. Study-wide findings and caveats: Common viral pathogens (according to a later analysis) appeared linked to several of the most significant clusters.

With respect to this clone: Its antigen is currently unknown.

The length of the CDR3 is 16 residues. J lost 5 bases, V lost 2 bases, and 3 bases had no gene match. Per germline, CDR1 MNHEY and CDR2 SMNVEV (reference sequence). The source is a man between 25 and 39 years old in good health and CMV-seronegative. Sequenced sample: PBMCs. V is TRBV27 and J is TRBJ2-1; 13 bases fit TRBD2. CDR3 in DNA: TGTGCCAGCAGTTTACCGGGACTAGCGGGACACAATGAGCAGTTCTTC. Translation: CASSLPGLAGHNEQFF.